The 12 T cell receptor beta chains below all came from one sample that was sequenced in a study of blood T cell repertoires in COVID-19. Repertoires were generated with immunoSEQ multiplex PCR, while TCRdb's copy carries only in-frame clones and drops some. Among around 250,000 clones listed, about nine tenths were seen once. Sequencing was performed on peripheral blood. The receptors stem from a woman between 40 and 50 years old who had recovered from COVID-19.

This chain joins TRBV5-1 and TRBJ2-3; 8 bases fit TRBD2. The CDR3 is 15 residues long. Germline loops: CDR1 SGHRS, CDR2 YFSETQ. Trimming cost V 2 bases and J 0 bases; bases outside gene matches: 2. Here the CDR3 reads CASSFASGSTDTQYF. The DNA of the CDR3 is TGCGCCAGCAGCTTTGCTAGCGGGAGCACAGATACGCAGTATTTT.

The chain recombines TRBV10-1 with TRBJ2-1, with a tentative D call TRBD2 (6 bases). This CDR3 has 17 amino acids. CDR1 is WNHNN and CDR2 is SYGVQD in the germline V gene (reference sequence). V dropped 2 bases and J dropped 0 bases, with 14 bases sitting between them. The CDR3 protein is CASSEEIAVISYNEQFF. The CDR3 coding sequence is TGCGCCAGCAGTGAGGAGATAGCGGTCATCTCCTACAATGAGCAGTTCTTC.

The rearrangement links TRBV18 to TRBJ2-5, with 9 bases matching TRBD2. Germline assignment: CDR1 KGHSH and CDR2 LQKENI. V was clipped by 8 bases and J by 2 bases; unmatched bases: 3. The CDR3 has 13 residues. As DNA, the CDR3 is TGTGCCAGCCAGACTAGCGGACAAGAGACCCAGTACTTC. Amino acids: CASQTSGQETQYF.

CDR3 in DNA: TGTGCCTGGAGTGTACTACAGGGGGGTGGCGAAGCTTTCTTT. It translates to CAWSVLQGGGEAFF. The gene calls are TRBV30 and TRBJ1-1; TRBD1 agrees at 8 bases. V gave up 0 bases and J gave up 8 bases; unmatched junction bases: 8. Looked up from germline, CDR1 is GTSNPN and CDR2 is SVGIG (reference sequence). This CDR3 has 14 residues.

The chain uses TRBV19 and TRBJ1-2; 7 nucleotides line up with TRBD1. The germline CDR1 and CDR2 sequences are LNHDA and SQIVND (reference sequence). This CDR3 comprises 14 residues. V lost 5 bases and J lost 3; bases outside the gene matches: 6. CDR3 in DNA: TGTGCCAGTAGTGCCCAACAGGGGTACTATGGCTACACCTTC. Translating gives CASSAQQGYYGYTF.

The rearrangement links TRBV7-3 to TRBJ2-7; 10 bases are shared with TRBD1. The CDR3 totals 15 residues. CDR1 is SGHTA and CDR2 is FQGTGA in the germline V gene. V shed 2 bases and J 3 bases; nucleotides not matched to a gene: 4. This CDR3 reads CASSLVGQGIYEQYF. CDR3 DNA: TGTGCCAGCAGCTTAGTGGGACAGGGGATCTACGAGCAGTACTTC.

The J gene is TRBJ1-1, the V gene TRBV19, with D perhaps TRBD1 (5 bases). Germline CDR1 LNHDA, CDR2 SQIVND (reference sequence). The CDR3 has 16 residues. Trimming shortened V by 7 bases and J by 0 bases, and 18 bases separated the two germline ends. CDR3 nucleotide sequence: TGTGCCAGTAATAAAGGGGAGGGTTTCGTGAACACTGAAGCTTTCTTT. Translating gives CASNKGEGFVNTEAFF.

The chain joins TRBV7-2 to TRBJ1-2; no clear D gene. Germline CDR1 and CDR2: SGHTA and FQGNSA. The CDR3 covers 14 residues. V was shortened by 5 bases and J by 2 bases, with 12 bases between the two germline ends. DNA of the CDR3: TGTGCCAGCAGCAAAGATAGTCTAAACTATGGCTACACCTTC. This sequence encodes CASSKDSLNYGYTF.

V is TRBV5-1 and J is TRBJ2-2; weak D call: TRBD1 (6 bases). V was shortened by 7 bases and J by 6 bases, with 7 bases between the two germline ends. The CDR3 extends over 11 amino acids. Germline CDR1 reads SGHRS; CDR2 reads YFSETQ. CDR3: CASEGAGELFF. Written as DNA, the CDR3 is TGCGCCAGCGAGGGGGCCGGGGAGCTGTTTTTT. Variable domain in full (rest from reference TRBV5-1 and TRBJ2-2): KAGVTQTPRYLIKTRGQQVTLSCSPISGHRSVSWYQQTPGQGLQFLFEYFSETQRNKGNFPGRFSGRQFSNSRSEMNVSTLELGDSALYLCASEGAGELFFGEGSRLTVL.

This clone was seen more than once but under ten times. This CDR3 reads CASSSQSNQPQHF. DNA for the CDR3: TGTGCCAGTAGTTCTCAGAGCAATCAGCCCCAGCATTTT. This chain joins TRBV19 and TRBJ1-5; no firm D call. This CDR3 has 13 amino acids. Trimming shortened V by 5 bases and J by 1 base, and 6 bases separated the two germline ends. Germline CDR1 and CDR2: LNHDA and SQIVND (reference sequence).

V and J are TRBV6-5 and TRBJ1-4, with 7 bases identical to TRBD1. This CDR3 contains 15 residues. After removal of 5 bases from V and 5 bases from J, the junction contained 8 bases not matched to a gene. Germline CDR1 MNHEY, CDR2 SVGAGI. CDR3 nucleotide sequence: TGTGCCAGCAGTCCAACCGGGACAGCCAATGAAAAACTGTTTTTT. Translated: CASSPTGTANEKLFF.

In DNA form, the CDR3 reads TGTGCCATCAGTTACGGGACAGGCTATGGCTACACCTTC. Residues: CAISYGTGYGYTF. The chain couples TRBV10-3 to TRBJ1-2, with 8 bases aligning to TRBD1. The germline V gene has CDR1 ENHRY and CDR2 SYGVKD. V lost 5 bases to trimming and J lost 4 bases; unmatched junction nucleotides: 3. The CDR3 runs 13 residues.